Listed below are T cell receptor beta chains from one sample, sequenced in a study of cytomegalovirus exposure and HLA in healthy donors. The table came from immunoSEQ multiplex PCR; TCRdb's copy has only in-frame clones and leaves some out. The sample includes 150,000 to 200,000 clones, roughly 82% seen only once; the top ten take around 1.6%. Material for sequencing was PBMCs. The receptors come from a woman aged 30 to 39 in good health and CMV-seronegative. Each CDR3 is given with its conserved first and last residue. Each record gives: V gene, D gene, clone size, J gene, CDR3 protein, CDR3 DNA. A D gene is named only where the DNA matches it firmly. Rows give clone size only sometimes, using once, few, many, or a class for an expanded clone.

V: TRBV5-4
D: .
size: .
J: TRBJ2-7
CDR3: CASSLFGGTYEQYF
DNA: TGTGCCAGCAGCTTGTTCGGGGGAACCTACGAGCAGTACTTC

V: TRBV19
D: TRBD1
size: .
J: TRBJ1-2
CDR3: CASDRGYYGYTF
DNA: TGTGCCAGCGACAGGGGGTATTATGGCTACACCTTC

V: TRBV5-1
D: .
size: .
J: TRBJ1-2
CDR3: CASSLGRGSPNYGYTF
DNA: TGCGCCAGCAGCTTGGGGAGGGGAAGTCCGAACTATGGCTACACCTTC

V: TRBV29-1
D: .
size: once
J: TRBJ1-2
CDR3: CSVDGGHSGYTF
DNA: TGCAGCGTTGACGGGGGGCATAGCGGCTACACCTTC

V: TRBV7-9
D: TRBD1
size: .
J: TRBJ2-1
CDR3: CASSSPSTGGSYNEQFF
DNA: TGTGCCAGCAGCTCTCCATCAACAGGGGGCTCCTACAATGAGCAGTTCTTC

V: TRBV5-1
D: TRBD1
size: .
J: TRBJ2-7
CDR3: CASAGQGYEQYF
DNA: TGCGCCAGCGCAGGACAGGGCTACGAGCAGTACTTC

V: TRBV28
D: TRBD1
size: .
J: TRBJ1-5
CDR3: CASREDGTDGQPQHF
DNA: TGTGCCAGCAGGGAAGATGGGACAGATGGTCAGCCCCAGCATTTT

V: TRBV11-2
D: TRBD2
size: .
J: TRBJ2-7
CDR3: CASSLGLAGSYEQYF
DNA: TGTGCCAGCAGCTTAGGACTAGCGGGATCCTACGAGCAGTACTTC

V: TRBV10-3
D: TRBD1
size: .
J: TRBJ2-7
CDR3: CAISGTVYEQYF
DNA: TGTGCCATTTCCGGGACAGTGTACGAGCAGTACTTC

V: TRBV7-8
D: TRBD2
size: .
J: TRBJ2-7
CDR3: CASSPRGLAGGWGEQYF
DNA: TGTGCCAGCAGCCCGAGGGGACTAGCGGGAGGATGGGGCGAGCAGTACTTC

V: TRBV5-1
D: TRBD2
size: .
J: TRBJ2-5
CDR3: CASSLYPSGVTQETQYF
DNA: TGCGCCAGCAGCTTGTATCCTAGCGGAGTAACCCAAGAGACCCAGTACTTC

V: TRBV19
D: .
size: .
J: TRBJ1-5
CDR3: CASSIVREINQPQHF
DNA: TGTGCCAGTAGTATCGTCAGGGAAATAAATCAGCCCCAGCATTTT

V: TRBV11-3
D: TRBD2
size: .
J: TRBJ2-2
CDR3: CASSQTNGAGVVGELFF
DNA: TGTGCCAGCAGCCAAACGAATGGGGCGGGAGTTGTCGGGGAGCTGTTTTTT

V: TRBV29-1
D: .
size: .
J: TRBJ1-1
CDR3: CSVVGYRDNTEAFF
DNA: TGCAGCGTTGTGGGCTACAGGGATAACACTGAAGCTTTCTTT

V: TRBV30
D: TRBD1
size: few
J: TRBJ2-1
CDR3: CAWSVGQDRFYNEQFF
DNA: TGTGCCTGGAGTGTAGGCCAGGACAGGTTCTACAATGAGCAGTTCTTC